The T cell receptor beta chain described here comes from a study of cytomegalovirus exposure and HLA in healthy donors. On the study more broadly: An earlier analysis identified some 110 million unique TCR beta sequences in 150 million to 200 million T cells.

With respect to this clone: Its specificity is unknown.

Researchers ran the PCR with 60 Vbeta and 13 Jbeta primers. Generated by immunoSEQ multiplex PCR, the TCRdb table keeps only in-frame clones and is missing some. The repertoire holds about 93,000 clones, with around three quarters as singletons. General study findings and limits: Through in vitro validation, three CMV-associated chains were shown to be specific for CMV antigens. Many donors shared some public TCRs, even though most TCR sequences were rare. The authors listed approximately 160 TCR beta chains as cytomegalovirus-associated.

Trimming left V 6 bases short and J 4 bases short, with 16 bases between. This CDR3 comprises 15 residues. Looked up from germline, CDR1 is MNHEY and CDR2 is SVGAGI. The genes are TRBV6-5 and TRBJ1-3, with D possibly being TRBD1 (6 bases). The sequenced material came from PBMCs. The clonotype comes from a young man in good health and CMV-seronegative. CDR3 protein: CASRVRGAPGNTIYF. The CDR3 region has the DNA TGTGCCAGCAGGGTCAGGGGAGCTCCCGGAAACACCATATATTTT.